Listed below are T cell receptor beta chains from one sample, sequenced in a study of glioma-infiltrating T cells after dendritic cell vaccination. Libraries were prepared by immunoSEQ multiplex PCR; TCRdb keeps only in-frame clonotypes and omits some of them. In the table there are some 73,000 clones, almost 85% of which are singletons. The sequencing here drew on blood, taken before dendritic cell vaccination. The receptors stem from a human donor with glioblastoma. CDR3s include the opening cysteine and the closing phenylalanine or tryptophan. The D gene is left open where the match is weak. Clone size is stated in some rows and not others, as once, few, many or a class when expanded.

>NA|TRBV30|TRBJ1-2|NA
CAWSGRGFGGYTF
TGTGCCTGGAGCGGAAGGGGGTTCGGGGGCTACACCTTC
>TRBD1|TRBV19|TRBJ2-3|NA
CASSIRTGATDTQYF
TGTGCCAGTAGTATTAGGACAGGAGCCACAGATACGCAGTATTTT
>TRBD2|TRBV25-1|TRBJ2-1|NA
CASSGAGGNYNEQFF
TGTGCCAGCAGTGGGGCGGGGGGGAATTACAATGAGCAGTTCTTC
>NA|TRBV4-1|TRBJ2-1|NA
CASSRQLVGSRLDEQFF
TGCGCCAGCAGCCGACAACTAGTCGGGAGTAGATTGGACGAGCAGTTCTTC
>NA|TRBV2|TRBJ2-7|NA
CASSELAYEQYF
TGTGCCAGCAGTGAACTAGCCTACGAGCAGTACTTC
>NA|TRBV6-5|TRBJ1-1|NA
CASSYKGVGNTEAFF
TGTGCCAGCAGTTACAAGGGAGTGGGGAACACTGAAGCTTTCTTT
>TRBD2|TRBV11-2|TRBJ2-1|NA
CASSLIPAGGNNEQFF
TGTGCCAGCAGCTTGATCCCAGCGGGGGGGAACAATGAGCAGTTCTTC
>TRBD1|TRBV5-1|TRBJ2-4|NA
CASSTRTGVNIQYF
TGCGCCAGCAGCACCCGGACAGGGGTGAACATTCAGTACTTC
>TRBD1|TRBV7-3|TRBJ1-2|NA
CASSPGGGSTGGYTF
TGTGCCAGCAGCCCGGGAGGGGGCAGTACCGGTGGCTACACCTTC
>TRBD1|TRBV6-1|TRBJ2-2|NA
CASSATGAAGELFF
TGTGCCAGCAGTGCGACAGGGGCCGCCGGGGAGCTGTTTTTT
>NA|TRBV5-1|TRBJ2-1|NA
CASSLAGTPYNEQFF
TGCGCCAGCAGCCTCGCCGGGACACCCTACAATGAGCAGTTCTTC
>NA|TRBV28|TRBJ1-5|NA
CASSTGLRYSNQPQHF
TGTGCCAGCAGCACAGGGCTGCGCTATAGCAATCAGCCCCAGCATTTT
>TRBD1|TRBV19|TRBJ1-5|NA
CASRDPGQGSNQPQHF
TGTGCCAGTAGAGACCCCGGACAGGGAAGCAATCAGCCCCAGCATTTT
>TRBD1|TRBV5-1|TRBJ2-7|few
CASSLGQTVEQYF
TGCGCCAGCAGCCTGGGACAGACCGTCGAGCAGTACTTC